Given below is one T cell receptor beta chain in context. In this sample, this clone turned up once. What this receptor recognizes is not known. Per-base quality was not reported, and no clone a single base away is much larger than it. This sample was included in a study of blood T cell repertoires in COVID-19 (dated by TCRdb to the early 2020s). Regarding the study in general: Samples from collaborators originated in the United States, Italy and Spain and spanned both the acute and convalescent phases of COVID-19. The material from the prospective study consisted of cDNA or gDNA derived from T cells, B-cell-depleted T cells, or PBMCs. The dataset comprised deeply sampled blood TCRbeta repertoires from subjects exposed to, actively infected with, or recovered from COVID-19. The repertoires were made available in a free public database intended to serve as a resource for research on the immune response to SARS-CoV-2. The samples were drawn from the first 160 participants of the ongoing ImmuneRACE study and from under 1,500 subjects provided by 6 global collaborators. Nearly every sample came with metadata listing a de-identified subject ID, COVID-19 status, age in years and sex. Where available, HLA class I and class II types were taken from metadata supplied by the sample provider and were not determined by assay-based typing. The study at large found these results: How much clinical and demographic metadata was included differed by source and by participant, and the metadata was provided uncurated.

The germline V gene yields MRHNA for CDR1 and SNTAGT for CDR2. The CDR3 numbers 15 residues from cysteine through phenylalanine. Kept here is only the CDR3 DNA, which spans 45 bases and is read in frame from base 1. Here V drops 2 bases and J drops 2 bases, and the junction holds 5 bases not matched to any gene. TCRbeta CDR3 regions were amplified from genomic DNA using the immunoSEQ Assay, a bias-controlled multiplex PCR. In the source study's methods: The number of nucleated cells in each sample was estimated from the amplification of reference gene primers within the assay. Sequence reads were collapsed and filtered to measure the absolute abundance of every unique TCRbeta CDR3 rearrangement. For each sample, productive Simpson clonality was calculated by taking the square root of Simpson's diversity index across productive rearrangements. TCRdb took this table from immuneACCESS and kept in-frame rearrangements with V and J called. Such tables lack part of the clones; where checked against another copy, unresolved V genes explain under half of the gap, and the rest is unexplained. For V, J and clone size, that table is used; D and trimming come from the DNA. The sample table records about 210,000 clones; around nine tenths of these occur just once. The ten largest clones capture 1.5% of the sample.

Each collaborating institution followed its own protocols to collect whole blood in K2EDTA tubes. For TCRbeta analysis, collaborators shipped samples in one of three forms: frozen whole blood, isolated PBMCs, or DNA extracted from either of those sample types. The sample consisted of peripheral blood. The chain was built from TRBV6-4 and TRBJ1-1; 7 of the junction bases match TRBD1. The sequence derives from a man between 18 and 29 years old with active or convalescent COVID-19. The sequence in DNA is TGTGCCAGCAGTGACCCCGGGACAGCTAACACTGAAGCTTTCTTT. This encodes CASSDPGTANTEAFF.